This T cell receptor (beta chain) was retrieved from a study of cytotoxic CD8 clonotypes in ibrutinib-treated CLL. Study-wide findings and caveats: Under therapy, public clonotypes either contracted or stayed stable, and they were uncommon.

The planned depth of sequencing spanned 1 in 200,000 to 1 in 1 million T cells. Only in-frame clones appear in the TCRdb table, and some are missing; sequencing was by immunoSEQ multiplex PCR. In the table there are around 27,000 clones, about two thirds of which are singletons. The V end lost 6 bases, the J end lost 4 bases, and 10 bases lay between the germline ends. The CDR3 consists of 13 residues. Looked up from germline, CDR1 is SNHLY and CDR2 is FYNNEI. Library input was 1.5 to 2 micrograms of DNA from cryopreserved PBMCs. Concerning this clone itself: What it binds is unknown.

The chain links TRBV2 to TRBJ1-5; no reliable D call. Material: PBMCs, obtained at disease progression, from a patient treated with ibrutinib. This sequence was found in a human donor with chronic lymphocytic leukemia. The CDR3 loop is CASRQDFNQPQHF. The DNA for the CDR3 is TGTGCCAGCAGGCAGGACTTTAATCAGCCCCAGCATTTT.